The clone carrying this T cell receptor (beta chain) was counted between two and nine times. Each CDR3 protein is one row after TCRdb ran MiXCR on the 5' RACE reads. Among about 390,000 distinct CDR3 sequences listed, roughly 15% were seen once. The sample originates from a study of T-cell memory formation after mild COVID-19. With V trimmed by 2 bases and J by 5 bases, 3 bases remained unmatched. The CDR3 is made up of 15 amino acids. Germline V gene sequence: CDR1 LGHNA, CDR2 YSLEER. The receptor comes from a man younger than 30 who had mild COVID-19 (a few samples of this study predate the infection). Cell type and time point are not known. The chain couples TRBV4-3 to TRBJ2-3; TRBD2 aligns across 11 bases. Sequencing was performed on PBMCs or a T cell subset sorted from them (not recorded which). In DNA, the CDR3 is TGCGCCAGCAGCCAAATAGCGGGGGGGCAAGATACGCAGTATTTT. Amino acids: CASSQIAGGQDTQYF.